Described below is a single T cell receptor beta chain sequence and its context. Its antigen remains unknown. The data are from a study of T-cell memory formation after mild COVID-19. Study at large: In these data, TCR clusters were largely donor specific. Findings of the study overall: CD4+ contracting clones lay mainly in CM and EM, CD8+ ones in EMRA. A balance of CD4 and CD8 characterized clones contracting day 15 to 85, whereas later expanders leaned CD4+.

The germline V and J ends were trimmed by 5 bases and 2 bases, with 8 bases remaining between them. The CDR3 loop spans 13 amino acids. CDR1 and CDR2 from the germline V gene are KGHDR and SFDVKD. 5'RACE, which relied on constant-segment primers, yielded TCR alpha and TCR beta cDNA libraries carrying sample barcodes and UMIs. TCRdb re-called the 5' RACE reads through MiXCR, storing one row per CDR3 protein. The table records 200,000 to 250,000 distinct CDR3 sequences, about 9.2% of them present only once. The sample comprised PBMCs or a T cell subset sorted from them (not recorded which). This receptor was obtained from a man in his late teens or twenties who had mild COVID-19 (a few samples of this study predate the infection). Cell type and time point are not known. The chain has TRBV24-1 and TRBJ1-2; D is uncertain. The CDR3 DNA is TGTGCCACCAGTGTCGGCAGGAACTATGGCTACACCTTC. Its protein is CATSVGRNYGYTF.